This section outlines one TCR beta chain sequence together with its context. The sample is drawn from a study of cytomegalovirus exposure and HLA in healthy donors. PCR primers comprised 60 Vbeta and 13 Jbeta primers. The assay was immunoSEQ multiplex PCR, and TCRdb's table has in-frame clones only and misses some. The sample holds 250,000 to 300,000 clones, 70% to 90% seen once. This CDR3 is 14 amino acids long. Germline V CDR1 and CDR2: SGDLS, YYNGEE. V was clipped by 5 bases and J by 6 bases, with 14 bases between them. The chain joins TRBV9 to TRBJ2-2, with D perhaps TRBD2 (5 bases). Sequencing was performed on PBMCs. This receptor was taken from a woman aged 40 to 49 in good health and CMV-seropositive. In DNA, the CDR3 is TGTGCCAGCAGGGGTATGCGAGGGTCCGGGGAGCTGTTTTTT. Its translation is CASRGMRGSGELFF.